This T cell receptor (beta chain) was obtained from a study of CD8+ T cells in alopecia areata. Per germline, CDR1 GTSNPN and CDR2 SVGIG (reference sequence). This CDR3 region has 15 residues. Trimming left V 0 bases short and J 7 bases short, with 16 bases between. Extraction and reverse transcription of RNA yielded cDNA as the sequencing template. Only in-frame clones appear in the TCRdb table, and some are missing; sequencing was by immunoSEQ multiplex PCR. In the table there are more than 200,000 clones, 67% of which are singletons. Lesional scalp punch biopsies and peripheral blood were collected from alopecia areata patients. It was from PBMCs that CD4+ and CD8+ T cells were sorted.

The sample here was CD4+ T cells sorted from blood, taken at week 0. The clonotype comes from a human donor with alopecia areata. The chain has TRBV30 and TRBJ1-5, with D tentatively TRBD1 (6 bases). This CDR3 is CAWSVTRGVGQPQHF. The CDR3 DNA reads TGTGCCTGGAGTGTCACGAGGGGGGTAGGACAGCCCCAGCATTTT.